The rows below give T cell receptor beta chains drawn from one sample of a study of T cell repertoires in cytomegalovirus infection. MiXCR, run by TCRdb on the reads, gives a single entry per CDR3 protein. Among approximately 500,000 distinct CDR3 sequences listed, approximately 15% were seen once. The sequenced material came from CD8+ T cells from PBMCs. The receptor source for this set is a human donor in good health (CMV status not recorded). Some clones in this sample may be carry-over from other donors' samples. Both conserved end residues are part of each CDR3. Fields, in order: clone size, J gene, V gene, D gene, CDR3 DNA, CDR3 protein. The D gene is left open where the match is weak. Only some rows state a clone size, as once, few, many or a class for expanded clones.

>.|TRBJ2-3|TRBV25-1|.
TGTGCCAGTACCCGGGGAAGCACAGATACGCAGTATTTT
CASTRGSTDTQYF
>.|TRBJ2-3|TRBV12-3/TRBV12-4|.
TGTGCCAGCAGTTTAAGGGGCGCCGCCCCAGATACGCAGTATTTT
CASSLRGAAPDTQYF
>many|TRBJ2-5|TRBV7-3|.
TGTGCCAGCAGCCTCCTCAGTAGCGATACCCAGTACTTC
CASSLLSSDTQYF
>few|TRBJ1-4|TRBV11-2|TRBD1
TGTGCCAGCAGCCCTTGGAGCCGGACAGGTCCTAATGAAAAACTGTTTTTT
CASSPWSRTGPNEKLFF
>many|TRBJ1-4|TRBV10-3|TRBD1
TGTGCCATCAGTGATGCACAGGGGGCCCCTAATGAAAAACTGTTTTTT
CAISDAQGAPNEKLFF
>many|TRBJ1-1|TRBV6-5|.
TGTGCCAGCAGTTTAGACAACCTGAACACTGAAGCTTTCTTT
CASSLDNLNTEAFF
>few|TRBJ2-1|TRBV7-9|.
TGTGCCAGCAGCCCCGTGGACTTCCGAATCGAGCAGTTCTTC
CASSPVDFRIEQFF
>.|TRBJ1-2|TRBV2|.
TGTGCCAGCAGTGAAGACAGGGACGACTATGGCTACACCTTC
CASSEDRDDYGYTF
>many|TRBJ2-3|TRBV28|TRBD2
TGTGCCAGCAGTTTGTTTACCGACCTTAGCGGGGTGACAGATACGCAGTATTTT
CASSLFTDLSGVTDTQYF
>many|TRBJ2-7|TRBV7-9|.
TGTGCCAGCAGCCAACTCTCCAACGAGCAGTACTTC
CASSQLSNEQYF
>many|TRBJ2-7|TRBV14|.
TGTGCCAGCAGCCGGGGAGACTACGAGCAGTACTTC
CASSRGDYEQYF
>many|TRBJ2-3|TRBV11-2|.
TGTGCCAGCAGCCAGAAGCCGGGTTCAACTAGCTCTGGCACAGATACGCAGTATTTT
CASSQKPGSTSSGTDTQYF
>.|TRBJ1-5|TRBV28|.
TGTGCCAGCAGTTTAGGCAGCACAAAACATAGCAATCAGCCCCAGCATTTT
CASSLGSTKHSNQPQHF
>few|TRBJ2-7|TRBV29-1|.
TGCAGCGTTACGGCAGGTTCCTACGAGCAGTACTTC
CSVTAGSYEQYF
>.|TRBJ1-1|TRBV11-2|TRBD1
TGTGCCAGCAGCCACGGGACAGGGGGAGCTTTCTTT
CASSHGTGGAFF
>many|TRBJ2-1|TRBV12-3/TRBV12-4|TRBD2
TGTGCCAGCAGAAAGAGCGGGACCTCCTACAATGAGCAGTTCTTC
CASRKSGTSYNEQFF
>.|TRBJ1-2|TRBV6-1|.
TGTGCCAGCAGTGAAGATGGGACGGTCTATGGCTACACCTTC
CASSEDGTVYGYTF
>.|TRBJ1-5|TRBV19|.
TGTGCCAGTAATGACAGGTCCAATCAGCCCCAGCATTTT
CASNDRSNQPQHF
>.|TRBJ1-5|TRBV19|TRBD1
TGTGCCAGTCTTTTCACAGGGGGCAATCAGCCCCAGCATTTT
CASLFTGGNQPQHF
>few|TRBJ2-7|TRBV2|TRBD1
TGTGCCGGCAGGACAGGGAAGGCCTACGAGCAGTACTTC
CAGRTGKAYEQYF
>many|TRBJ2-1|TRBV11-2|.
TGTGCCAGCAGCGACCGGCCGGAAGGTGAGCAGTTCTTC
CASSDRPEGEQFF
>many|TRBJ2-7|TRBV7-8|.
TGTGCCAGCACCTGGGGAGAAAGCTACGAGCAGTACTTC
CASTWGESYEQYF
>few|TRBJ1-5|TRBV24-1|.
TGTGCCACCAGTGATTTGCAAGTTTGGTGTCGGCAGCCCCAGCATTTT
CATSDLQVWCRQPQHF
>.|TRBJ2-3|TRBV4-1|TRBD2
TGCGCCAGCAGCCCGGGGGCTAGCGGGGGCCCAACGCAGTATTTT
CASSPGASGGPTQYF
>.|TRBJ1-1|TRBV4-1|.
TGCGCCAGCAGCCAAGGGGTCAATCCGAACACTGAAGCTTTCTTT
CASSQGVNPNTEAFF
>many|TRBJ1-1|TRBV12-5|TRBD1
TGTGCTAGTGGTACAGGGGCCTCGAACACTGAAGCTTTCTTT
CASGTGASNTEAFF
>many|TRBJ2-1|TRBV7-9|.
TGTGCCAGCAGTCCAGGTTACACTGAGCAGTTCTTC
CASSPGYTEQFF
>.|TRBJ2-3|TRBV4-1|.
TGCGCCAGCAGCCAAGATTCACCAGGGATGGATACGCAGTATTTT
CASSQDSPGMDTQYF
>many|TRBJ2-1|TRBV7-2|TRBD2
TGTGCCAGCAACTCGGGAGCGGGAGCGGAGCAGTTCTTC
CASNSGAGAEQFF
>few|TRBJ2-7|TRBV7-9|.
TGTGCCAGCAGCCCCTGGAGCGACTCGTACGAGCAGTACTTC
CASSPWSDSYEQYF
>few|TRBJ2-7|TRBV13|.
TGTGCCAGCAGCTTAGGGGCAGGGGAATACTACGAGCAGTACTTC
CASSLGAGEYYEQYF
>many|TRBJ1-5|TRBV7-9|.
TGTGCCAGCAGCGATCACGGAGATCAGGGTTATAGCAATCAGCCCCAGCATTTT
CASSDHGDQGYSNQPQHF
>many|TRBJ2-4|TRBV10-2|.
TGCGCCAGCAGTGATCCTGGGCAAATTGAAGCCCAAGACATTCAGTACTTC
CASSDPGQIEAQDIQYF
>many|TRBJ1-3|TRBV12-3/TRBV12-4|.
TGTGCCAGCAGCCCCGCCCAGAGAAACACCATATATTTT
CASSPAQRNTIYF
>many|TRBJ2-2|TRBV2|.
TGTGCCAGCAGTGAACAAGGGCAGGGCTGGGACACCGGGGAGCTGTTTTTT
CASSEQGQGWDTGELFF
>few|TRBJ2-3|TRBV6-1|.
TGTGCCAGCAGTGAAAGGAGGGGACAGATTAGGGATACGCAGTATTTT
CASSERRGQIRDTQYF
>.|TRBJ1-4|TRBV28|TRBD1
TGTGCCAGCAGTTTCTTCCGGGACAGAAATGAAAAACTGTTTTTT
CASSFFRDRNEKLFF
>few|TRBJ1-6|TRBV5-1|TRBD1
TGCGCCAGCAGCTTGGTTCCACAGGGGGAGGGTTATAATTCACCCCTCCACTTT
CASSLVPQGEGYNSPLHF
>.|TRBJ1-5|TRBV9|.
TGTGCCAGCAGCGTAGATGGGGGATACCAGCCCCAGCATTTT
CASSVDGGYQPQHF
>.|TRBJ2-1|TRBV27|TRBD2
TGTGCCAGCAGACATACTAGCGGGAGTTACAATGAGCAGTTCTTC
CASRHTSGSYNEQFF
>.|TRBJ2-7|TRBV20-1|.
TGCAGTGCGGGGGGCGGGAAGGACGAGCAGTACTTC
CSAGGGKDEQYF
>.|TRBJ1-5|TRBV4-2|.
TGTGCCAGCAGCCAAGACGCGACAGCATCTAATCAGCCCCAGCATTTT
CASSQDATASNQPQHF
>many|TRBJ1-4|TRBV12-3/TRBV12-4|.
TGTGCCAGCAGTTTATCGGGGAATGGTAGGGGAACTAATGAAAAACTGTTTTTT
CASSLSGNGRGTNEKLFF
>.|TRBJ2-7|TRBV27|.
TGTGCCAGCAGTCCGGCCTTCCCAGCAGCCCACTCCTACGAGCAGTACTTC
CASSPAFPAAHSYEQYF
>few|TRBJ1-1|TRBV11-2|.
TGTGCCAGCAGCCCGAAGGGTTTTTCGCACTTCCCTGAAGCTTTCTTT
CASSPKGFSHFPEAFF
>many|TRBJ1-2|TRBV10-3|.
TGTGCCCTCCGGGACGAGGGGGACTATGGCTACACCTTC
CALRDEGDYGYTF
>few|TRBJ2-5|TRBV14|.
TGTGCCAGCAGCCAAGGTGGGGCTCGGGAGACCCAGTACTTC
CASSQGGARETQYF
>.|TRBJ2-1|TRBV3-1|.
TGTGCCAGCAGCCAAGATGGTTTTTTTGAGGATGATGAGCAGTTCTTC
CASSQDGFFEDDEQFF